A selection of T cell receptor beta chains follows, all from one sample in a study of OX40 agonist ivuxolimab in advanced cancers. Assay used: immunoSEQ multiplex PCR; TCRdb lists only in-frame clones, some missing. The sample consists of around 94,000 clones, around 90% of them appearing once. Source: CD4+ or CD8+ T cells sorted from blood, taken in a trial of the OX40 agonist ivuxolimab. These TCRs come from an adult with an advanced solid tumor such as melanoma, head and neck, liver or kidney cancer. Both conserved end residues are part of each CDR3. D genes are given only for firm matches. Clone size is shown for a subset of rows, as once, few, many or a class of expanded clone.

CDR3aa: CASSLRPRLDNSPLHF; CDR3nt: TGTGCCAGCAGTTTACGCCCCCGGCTGGATAATTCACCCCTCCACTTT; d_gene: NA; v_gene: TRBV27; len: 16; abundance: few; j_gene: TRBJ1-6
CDR3aa: CATSRGSGSEAGTQYF; CDR3nt: TGTGCCACCAGCAGAGGGAGCGGGAGCGAGGCGGGGACCCAGTACTTC; d_gene: TRBD2; v_gene: TRBV15; len: 16; abundance: NA; j_gene: TRBJ2-5
CDR3aa: CASSLTGATSGQAYEQYF; CDR3nt: TGTGCCAGCAGCTTGACAGGGGCGACTAGCGGGCAAGCCTACGAGCAGTACTTC; d_gene: TRBD2; v_gene: TRBV5-5; len: 18; abundance: NA; j_gene: TRBJ2-7
CDR3aa: CASSKGMRGPITDTQYF; CDR3nt: TGTGCCAGCAGCAAAGGGATGAGGGGGCCGATCACAGATACGCAGTATTTT; d_gene: NA; v_gene: TRBV21-1; len: 17; abundance: once; j_gene: TRBJ2-3
CDR3aa: CASSVYGRSSYEQYF; CDR3nt: TGTGCCAGCAGTGTTTACGGGAGGAGCTCCTACGAGCAGTACTTC; d_gene: TRBD2; v_gene: TRBV2; len: 15; abundance: NA; j_gene: TRBJ2-7
CDR3aa: CASRTPLTDTQYF; CDR3nt: TGTGCCAGCCGGACCCCCCTCACAGATACGCAGTATTTT; d_gene: NA; v_gene: TRBV13; len: 13; abundance: NA; j_gene: TRBJ2-3
CDR3aa: CASSLGEEGYTF; CDR3nt: TGTGCCAGCAGCTTGGGGGAAGAGGGCTACACCTTC; d_gene: NA; v_gene: TRBV5-6; len: 12; abundance: NA; j_gene: TRBJ1-2
CDR3aa: CASSYSGRMNTEAFF; CDR3nt: TGTGCCAGCAGTTACTCCGGACGGATGAACACTGAAGCTTTCTTT; d_gene: NA; v_gene: TRBV6-5; len: 15; abundance: once; j_gene: TRBJ1-1
CDR3aa: CATSRAAGDYGYTF; CDR3nt: TGTGCCACCAGCAGAGCGGCAGGGGACTATGGCTACACCTTC; d_gene: NA; v_gene: TRBV15; len: 14; abundance: NA; j_gene: TRBJ1-2
CDR3aa: CASRSTSRGPYEQYF; CDR3nt: TGCGCCAGCAGGTCGACATCCCGCGGGCCCTACGAGCAGTACTTC; d_gene: NA; v_gene: TRBV5-1; len: 15; abundance: NA; j_gene: TRBJ2-7
CDR3aa: CASSQREAFYGYEQYF; CDR3nt: TGTGCCAGCAGTCAGCGGGAGGCCTTCTACGGGTACGAGCAGTACTTC; d_gene: TRBD2; v_gene: TRBV6-6; len: 16; abundance: NA; j_gene: TRBJ2-7
CDR3aa: CASRKPGLAHNEQFF; CDR3nt: TGTGCCAGCAGGAAACCGGGACTAGCTCACAATGAGCAGTTCTTC; d_gene: TRBD2; v_gene: TRBV7-2; len: 15; abundance: NA; j_gene: TRBJ2-1
CDR3aa: CASTVGQGGETQYF; CDR3nt: TGTGCCAGCACCGTAGGACAGGGTGGAGAGACCCAGTACTTC; d_gene: TRBD1; v_gene: TRBV9; len: 14; abundance: NA; j_gene: TRBJ2-5
CDR3aa: CASRRTGIGELFF; CDR3nt: TGTGCCAGCAGGCGTACAGGGATCGGGGAGCTGTTTTTT; d_gene: NA; v_gene: TRBV11-2; len: 13; abundance: NA; j_gene: TRBJ2-2
CDR3aa: CASSSGVGSNQPQHF; CDR3nt: TGTGCCAGCAGTTCCGGGGTAGGGAGCAATCAGCCCCAGCATTTT; d_gene: NA; v_gene: TRBV27; len: 15; abundance: NA; j_gene: TRBJ1-5
CDR3aa: CASSHDGDSYNEQFF; CDR3nt: TGTGCCAGCAGCCATGACGGTGACTCCTACAATGAGCAGTTCTTC; d_gene: NA; v_gene: TRBV6-6; len: 15; abundance: NA; j_gene: TRBJ2-1
CDR3aa: CASSPEVRNEKLFF; CDR3nt: TGTGCCAGCAGCCCCGAGGTCCGAAATGAAAAACTGTTTTTT; d_gene: NA; v_gene: TRBV9; len: 14; abundance: NA; j_gene: TRBJ1-4
CDR3aa: CASLGSGIDGYTF; CDR3nt: TGTGCCAGCCTTGGATCAGGGATAGATGGCTACACCTTC; d_gene: NA; v_gene: TRBV6-6; len: 13; abundance: NA; j_gene: TRBJ1-2
CDR3aa: CASSQERGSYGYTF; CDR3nt: TGCGCCAGCAGCCAAGAGAGGGGAAGCTATGGCTACACCTTC; d_gene: NA; v_gene: TRBV4-1; len: 14; abundance: few; j_gene: TRBJ1-2
CDR3aa: CASSGSGETQYF; CDR3nt: TGTGCCAGCAGCGGTAGCGGGGAGACCCAGTACTTC; d_gene: TRBD2; v_gene: TRBV7-9; len: 12; abundance: NA; j_gene: TRBJ2-5
CDR3aa: CASSSQDYEQYF; CDR3nt: TGTGCCAGCAGCTCTCAAGATTACGAGCAGTACTTC; d_gene: NA; v_gene: TRBV9; len: 12; abundance: NA; j_gene: TRBJ2-7
CDR3aa: CASSLTGPRSTGELFF; CDR3nt: TGTGCCAGCAGCTTAACAGGGCCCAGGAGCACCGGGGAGCTGTTTTTT; d_gene: NA; v_gene: TRBV7-3; len: 16; abundance: NA; j_gene: TRBJ2-2
CDR3aa: CASSAGRGSGNTIYF; CDR3nt: TGTGCCAGCAGTGCAGGACGAGGTTCTGGAAACACCATATATTTT; d_gene: NA; v_gene: TRBV27; len: 15; abundance: NA; j_gene: TRBJ1-3
CDR3aa: CASSSLAMEQFF; CDR3nt: TGCGCCAGCAGCAGTTTAGCGATGGAGCAGTTCTTC; d_gene: NA; v_gene: TRBV5-1; len: 12; abundance: many; j_gene: TRBJ2-1
CDR3aa: CASSFQSSYEQYF; CDR3nt: TGCGCCAGCAGCTTCCAGAGCTCCTACGAGCAGTACTTC; d_gene: NA; v_gene: TRBV5-1; len: 13; abundance: NA; j_gene: TRBJ2-7
CDR3aa: CAISEAPKAPLHF; CDR3nt: TGTGCCATCAGTGAGGCCCCCAAAGCACCCCTCCACTTT; d_gene: NA; v_gene: TRBV10-3; len: 13; abundance: NA; j_gene: TRBJ1-6
CDR3aa: CSVEDQGLAGGPYNEQFF; CDR3nt: TGCAGCGTTGAAGATCAAGGACTAGCGGGGGGCCCCTACAATGAGCAGTTCTTC; d_gene: TRBD2; v_gene: TRBV29-1; len: 18; abundance: NA; j_gene: TRBJ2-1
CDR3aa: CASSQSCRQGEEKLFF; CDR3nt: TGCGCCAGCAGTCAATCATGTCGGCAGGGAGAGGAAAAACTGTTTTTT; d_gene: NA; v_gene: TRBV23-1; len: 16; abundance: NA; j_gene: TRBJ1-4
CDR3aa: CASNGRMHYGYTF; CDR3nt: TGTGCCAGCAATGGCAGGATGCACTATGGCTACACCTTC; d_gene: NA; v_gene: TRBV6-1; len: 13; abundance: NA; j_gene: TRBJ1-2
CDR3aa: CASSPSGGDTGELFF; CDR3nt: TGTGCCAGCTCACCCTCGGGCGGGGACACCGGGGAGCTGTTTTTT; d_gene: NA; v_gene: TRBV18; len: 15; abundance: NA; j_gene: TRBJ2-2
CDR3aa: CASSALGGGGSGNTIYF; CDR3nt: TGTGCCAGCAGTGCCCTTGGGGGGGGCGGCTCTGGAAACACCATATATTTT; d_gene: NA; v_gene: TRBV6-1; len: 17; abundance: NA; j_gene: TRBJ1-3
CDR3aa: CASSIFVRGADGYTF; CDR3nt: TGTGCCAGTAGTATTTTCGTCAGGGGGGCAGACGGCTACACCTTC; d_gene: TRBD1; v_gene: TRBV19; len: 15; abundance: NA; j_gene: TRBJ1-2
CDR3aa: CASSKGAATGNTIYF; CDR3nt: TGTGCCAGCAGTAAAGGGGCAGCAACAGGAAACACCATATATTTT; d_gene: NA; v_gene: TRBV28; len: 15; abundance: NA; j_gene: TRBJ1-3
CDR3aa: CASSRKLRTGANVLTF; CDR3nt: TGTGCCAGCAGCCGCAAACTTAGAACCGGGGCCAACGTCCTGACTTTC; d_gene: NA; v_gene: TRBV14; len: 16; abundance: NA; j_gene: TRBJ2-6
CDR3aa: CASRLFDGNTEAFF; CDR3nt: TGTGCCAGCAGACTTTTTGACGGGAACACTGAAGCTTTCTTT; d_gene: NA; v_gene: TRBV6-5; len: 14; abundance: once; j_gene: TRBJ1-1
CDR3aa: CASSIPAGAGEQFF; CDR3nt: TGTGCCAGTAGTATCCCCGCGGGGGCCGGTGAGCAGTTCTTC; d_gene: NA; v_gene: TRBV19; len: 14; abundance: few; j_gene: TRBJ2-1
CDR3aa: CASSLGNEQFF; CDR3nt: TGTGCCAGCAGCTTAGGGAATGAGCAGTTCTTC; d_gene: NA; v_gene: TRBV13; len: 11; abundance: NA; j_gene: TRBJ2-1
CDR3aa: CASSADDRGLIQETQYF; CDR3nt: TGTGCCAGCAGTGCAGATGACAGGGGCCTTATCCAAGAGACCCAGTACTTC; d_gene: TRBD1; v_gene: TRBV2; len: 17; abundance: NA; j_gene: TRBJ2-5
CDR3aa: CASSGQGDYEQYF; CDR3nt: TGTGCCAGCTCGGGACAGGGAGATTACGAGCAGTACTTC; d_gene: TRBD1; v_gene: TRBV2; len: 13; abundance: NA; j_gene: TRBJ2-7
CDR3aa: CASSESRSEAFF; CDR3nt: TGCGCCAGCAGTGAGTCGAGATCTGAAGCTTTCTTT; d_gene: NA; v_gene: TRBV10-2; len: 12; abundance: few; j_gene: TRBJ1-1
CDR3aa: CASSPAPGTSSYEQYF; CDR3nt: TGTGCCAGCTCACCCGCGCCGGGAACGAGCTCCTACGAGCAGTACTTC; d_gene: NA; v_gene: TRBV18; len: 16; abundance: NA; j_gene: TRBJ2-7